This T cell receptor beta chain was sequenced for a study of T-cell reconstitution after alpha-beta-depleted transplantation in children. Study-level findings and limits: Counts and diversity of T cells one year after transplant came mostly from newly produced T cells.

The CDR3 is 22 residues long. Trimming took off 0 bases at V and 4 bases at J, with 32 bases between the two ends. Germline values: CDR1 SGHRS, CDR2 YFSETQ. In the case of this clonotype: Its antigen is as yet unknown.

Researchers prepared the TCRbeta library using unique molecular identifiers, the study reports. TCRdb re-called the PCR reads with MiXCR, one entry per CDR3 protein. There are hundreds of thousands of distinct CDR3 sequences in the sample; less than 15% occur only once, and 0.65% to 0.9% lies in the top ten. V gene TRBV5-1 combines with J gene TRBJ2-1, with a tentative D call TRBD1 (11 bases). This TCR derives from a girl aged 2 to 9 with congenital amegakaryocytic thrombocytopenia, due to receive a stem cell transplant. Sample: PBMCs, taken before TCRalphabeta/CD19-depleted stem cell transplant. CDR3 bases: TGCGCCAGCAGCTTGGCCGGGACAGGGGGTAGCGGGAGGCTCGAACGTTACAATGAGCAGTTCTTC. This codes for CASSLAGTGGSGRLERYNEQFF.